What follows describes a single T cell receptor beta chain. Its specificity is unknown. This record comes from a study of T cell repertoires in cytomegalovirus infection. About the research overall: Matching HLA type and CMV infection were both indicated by public TCR beta signatures. Points from the study as a whole: Of the TCR beta families, the public ones yielded a cumulative frequency that identified carriers of CMV plus the relevant HLA. There were HLA-C-restricted CMV-specific TCR beta clonotypes dominating the ex vivo response.

TCRdb reprocessed the reads via MiXCR and lists one record per CDR3 protein. Of approximately 190,000 distinct CDR3 sequences listed, 8.5% to 10% are singletons. From germline, CDR1 is SGHNT and CDR2 YYREEE (reference sequence). Trimming left V 4 bases short and J 1 base short, with 19 bases between. The CDR3 has 17 residues. The sequencing sample was made of PBMCs. The rearrangement joins TRBV5-4 to TRBJ2-3; D possibly corresponds to TRBD1 (6 bases). The clonotype comes from a human donor in good health (CMV status not recorded). Some clones in this sample may be carry-over from other donors' samples. Here the CDR3 DNA reads TGTGCCAGCAGCCCTGAGAGAAACAGGGTCGGCACAGATACGCAGTATTTT. Its protein is CASSPERNRVGTDTQYF.